This record concerns one T cell receptor (beta chain) sequence. What it recognizes is unknown. The CDR3 spans 14 residues. Trimming removed 0 bases at V and 5 bases at J, with 8 bases between. Germline assignment: CDR1 SGDLS and CDR2 YYNGEE. This specimen comes from a study of T cell responses to AZD1222 COVID-19 vaccine. Study outcomes and limitations: Only a handful of AZD1222 recipients tested seropositive at baseline. The breadth and depth of Spike-specific TCRs increased once two AZD1222 doses had been given.

Using immunoSEQ multiplex PCR, the repertoire was profiled, and TCRdb retains in-frame clones only, with some absent. Among 100,000 or so clones, just under 95% were seen once, and the ten largest hold less than 2.5%. The chain uses TRBV9 and TRBJ2-2; TRBD2 might be the D (5 bases). This receptor was obtained from an adult in good health. The sequenced sample was peripheral blood, obtained on day 0 of AZD1222 vaccination. CDR3 sequence: CASSVGGVTGELFF. CDR3 DNA sequence: TGTGCCAGCAGCGTAGGGGGAGTTACCGGGGAGCTGTTTTTT.